This record looks at one T cell receptor beta chain sequence and its context. Its antigen is currently unknown. The CDR3 sequence is 15 residues long. V lost 6 bases and J lost 3, with 18 bases in between. Germline loops: CDR1 MDHEN, CDR2 SYDVKM. These data belong to a study of CD8+ T cells in alopecia areata. Across the whole study: Oral tofacitinib (5 to 10 mg twice daily) was administered to treated patients.

Extracted from the samples, RNA was reverse transcribed into cDNA to serve as the sequencing template. The table came from immunoSEQ multiplex PCR; TCRdb's copy has only in-frame clones and leaves some out. The sample includes around 200,000 clones, 45% to 75% of them seen just once. Study-wide findings and caveats: In lesional scalp, particularly from alopecia totalis/universalis, clonality was higher than in normal scalp. Normal skin's resident alphabeta T cells are sequenced alongside lesional scalp T cells.

Treatment in this sample: oral pan-JAK inhibitor, 5-10 mg twice daily. The material was CD4+ T cells sorted from blood, obtained at week 4, from a patient treated with tofacitinib. The sequence came from a human donor with alopecia areata. The V call is TRBV28, the J call TRBJ2-7, with a weak D call TRBD2 (6 bases). This CDR3 reads CASSPNFGGNYEQYF. CDR3 bases: TGTGCCAGCAGCCCCAATTTCGGCGGGAACTACGAGCAGTACTTC.